Listed below are T cell receptor beta chains from one sample, sequenced in a study of T cell responses to AZD1222 COVID-19 vaccine. Profiled with immunoSEQ multiplex PCR; TCRdb holds only in-frame clones, not every one. The sample records 170,000 or so clones, about nine tenths being singletons. This sample comprised peripheral blood, obtained on day 0 of AZD1222 vaccination. The receptor set was obtained from an adult in good health. CDR3s include the opening cysteine and the closing phenylalanine or tryptophan. D genes are given only for firm matches. Only some rows state a clone size, as once, few, many or a class for expanded clones.

TRBJ1-5 TRBV19 TRBD1 - CASSIGDRGNQPQHF TGTGCCAGTAGTATTGGGGACAGGGGCAATCAGCCCCAGCATTTT
TRBJ2-4 TRBV24-1 TRBD1 - CATSDGQGRGIQYF TGTGCCACCAGTGACGGACAGGGGCGCGGCATTCAGTACTTC
TRBJ1-1 TRBV7-9 TRBD1 - CASSRRGTGILNTEAFF TGTGCCAGCAGCCGACGGGGGACAGGGATTTTGAACACTGAAGCTTTCTTT
TRBJ1-5 TRBV19 - - CASGVGLGDQPQHF TGTGCCAGTGGAGTAGGATTGGGAGATCAGCCCCAGCATTTT
TRBJ2-2 TRBV24-1 - - CATSDFPLTGINTGELFF TGTGCCACCAGTGATTTCCCGTTGACAGGAATAAACACCGGGGAGCTGTTTTTT
TRBJ2-2 TRBV19 TRBD1 - CASFSGQGAGELFF TGTGCCAGCTTTTCGGGACAGGGGGCCGGGGAGCTGTTTTTT
TRBJ2-7 TRBV7-9 - few CASSSRYHEQYF TGTGCCAGCAGCTCTAGATACCACGAGCAGTACTTC
TRBJ1-5 TRBV5-4 TRBD1 - CASSLPSRDRGFSGNQPQHF TGTGCCAGCAGCTTGCCTTCGAGGGACAGGGGGTTTAGCGGCAATCAGCCCCAGCATTTT
TRBJ2-2 TRBV7-7 - once CASSLQGPPNTGELFF TGTGCTAGCAGCTTACAGGGACCCCCGAACACCGGGGAGCTGTTTTTT
TRBJ1-5 TRBV28 TRBD1 - CASSSGQYSNQPQHF TGTGCCAGCAGTTCGGGACAGTATAGCAATCAGCCCCAGCATTTT
TRBJ1-2 TRBV7-2 - - CASSLMESGYGYTF TGTGCCAGCAGCTTAATGGAAAGTGGGTATGGCTACACCTTC
TRBJ2-7 TRBV5-6 - once CASIIFGGRDEQYF TGTGCCAGCATTATCTTTGGGGGTAGGGACGAGCAGTACTTC
TRBJ1-5 TRBV13 TRBD1 - CASSLSKGQGVQPQHF TGTGCCAGCAGCTTATCAAAAGGACAGGGGGTTCAGCCCCAGCATTTT
TRBJ1-1 TRBV2 - - CASSGAIKNTEAFF TGTGCCAGCAGTGGGGCAATTAAGAACACTGAAGCTTTCTTT
TRBJ2-2 TRBV19 TRBD1 - CASSHRGSNTGELFF TGTGCCAGTAGTCACAGGGGAAGTAACACCGGGGAGCTGTTTTTT
TRBJ2-4 TRBV28 - once CASSFSDRRANIQYF TGTGCCAGCAGTTTCTCGGACAGGAGGGCAAACATTCAGTACTTC
TRBJ2-7 TRBV28 TRBD1 - CASRPRGRYEQYF TGTGCCAGCAGACCGAGGGGGCGCTACGAGCAGTACTTC
TRBJ1-4 TRBV3-1/TRBV3-2 - once CASSRGLNNEKLFF TGTGCCAGCAGCCGGGGTCTTAATAATGAAAAACTGTTTTTT
TRBJ1-1 TRBV5-1 TRBD1 - CASSLGQTYTEAFF TGCGCCAGCAGCCTGGGACAGACCTACACTGAAGCTTTCTTT
TRBJ1-3 TRBV2 - - CASTQGTNTIYF TGTGCCAGCACCCAGGGGACAAACACCATATATTTT
TRBJ1-2 TRBV9 - - CASSVDPGTGNYGYTF TGTGCCAGCAGCGTAGACCCCGGGACGGGCAACTATGGCTACACCTTC
TRBJ1-1 TRBV18 TRBD1 - CASSPGTGRANTEAFF TGTGCCAGCTCACCAGGGACAGGGCGGGCGAACACTGAAGCTTTCTTT